The 26 T cell receptor beta chains presented below share a single source sample, sequenced in a study of cytomegalovirus exposure and HLA in healthy donors. The PCR contained 60 Vbeta and 13 Jbeta primers. Libraries were prepared by immunoSEQ multiplex PCR; TCRdb keeps only in-frame clonotypes and omits some of them. Here the sample table reports about 150,000 clones. Sequencing used PBMCs. The receptors originated from a man aged 25 to 40 in good health and CMV-seronegative.

This chain joins TRBV7-2 and TRBJ2-3, with 7 bases identical to TRBD2. The CDR3 contains 15 residues. Germline V lookup: CDR1 SGHTA, CDR2 FQGNSA. Losses at the gene ends were 4 bases for V and 4 bases for J; bases not matched to a gene: 8. CDR3 nucleotide sequence: TGTGCCAGCAGCTCAATCACTAGCGCCGCAGATACGCAGTATTTT. Protein: CASSSITSAADTQYF. Full variable domain (missing parts from reference TRBV7-2 and TRBJ2-3): GAGVSQSPSNKVTEKGKDVELRCDPISGHTALYWYRQSLGQGLEFLIYFQGNSAPDKSGLPSDRFSAERTGGSVSTLTIQRTQQEDSAVYLCASSSITSAADTQYFGPGTRLTVL.

The rearrangement uses TRBV27 and TRBJ2-7; 9 bases map to TRBD1. V gave up 5 bases and J gave up 3 bases; unmatched junction bases: 8. CDR3 length: 15 residues. Germline lookup yields CDR1 MNHEY and CDR2 SMNVEV (reference sequence). The CDR3 here is CASSDRDRVLYEQYF. CDR3 coding DNA: TGTGCCAGCAGTGACCGGGACAGGGTACTCTACGAGCAGTACTTC.

J is TRBJ2-2 and V is TRBV11-2, with D possibly TRBD1 on 6 matching bases. Trimming stripped 5 bases from V and 0 bases from J, with 13 bases between. The length of the CDR3 is 16 residues. The germline V gene encodes CDR1 SGHAT and CDR2 FQNNGV. The DNA of the CDR3 is TGTGCCAGCAGCAGAAGTGGGACAACGAACACCGGGGAGCTGTTTTTT. This encodes CASSRSGTTNTGELFF.

The V and J genes are TRBV6-1 and TRBJ2-2; D unresolved. CDR3 length equals 14 residues. CDR1 is MNHNS, CDR2 SASEGT, per germline. Trimming cost V 1 base and J 6 bases, with 9 bases left between them. CDR3 bases: TGTGCCAGCAGTGAAGTGGCCCTGGCCGGGGAGCTGTTTTTT. It encodes CASSEVALAGELFF.

The chain recombines TRBV5-1 with TRBJ2-7; TRBD1 matches 11 bases. The CDR3 extends over 17 amino acids. Germline CDR1 is SGHRS and CDR2 is YFSETQ. Unmatched junction bases numbered 7, after V lost 0 bases and J lost 2 bases. The CDR3 nucleotides read TGCGCCAGCAGCTTGGAACCCGGGACAGGGGGAACCTACGAGCAGTACTTC. Amino acids: CASSLEPGTGGTYEQYF.

The chain combines TRBV5-1 with TRBJ2-3; TRBD1 matches at 11 bases. V lost 2 bases, J lost 5 bases, and 13 bases stayed unmatched. The germline gives CDR1 SGHRS, CDR2 YFSETQ. The CDR3 loop spans 18 amino acids. CDR3 residues: CASSLSSRTGGFIDTQYF. In DNA form, the CDR3 reads TGCGCCAGCAGCTTAAGCAGCCGGACAGGGGGCTTTATAGATACGCAGTATTTT.

The CDR3 reads CASSFSLAGLSYEQYF. CDR3 coding DNA: TGTGCCAGCAGTTTCTCTCTAGCGGGTCTTTCCTACGAGCAGTACTTC. The rearrangement links TRBV28 to TRBJ2-5, with 8 bases fitting TRBD2. The end of the DNA aligns better with TRBJ2-7, so the J call may be wrong. CDR1 and CDR2 (germline): MDHEN, SYDVKM. The CDR3 has 16 amino acids.

The chain is built from TRBV28 and TRBJ2-2, with D possibly being TRBD1 (6 bases). V lost 4 bases and J 6 bases, leaving 12 bases between the germline ends. The CDR3 has 14 residues. Germline lookup yields CDR1 MDHEN and CDR2 SYDVKM. The CDR3 loop is CASSSIKGAGELFF. As DNA, the CDR3 is TGTGCCAGCAGTTCGATCAAGGGGGCCGGGGAGCTGTTTTTT.

The rearrangement links TRBV6-5 to TRBJ2-7, with D possibly TRBD1 on 5 matching bases. This CDR3 contains 15 residues. Trimming removed 5 bases from V and 4 bases from J, with 18 bases in between. The germline gives CDR1 MNHEY, CDR2 SVGAGI. The CDR3 is CASSIRPGYEYEQYF. In nucleotides, the CDR3 is TGTGCCAGCAGTATACGCCCAGGGTATGAGTACGAGCAGTACTTC.

This chain uses TRBV4-2 with TRBJ2-3; TRBD2 aligns across 9 bases. CDR1 is LGHNA and CDR2 is YNFKEQ in the germline V gene. J lost 1 base, V lost 0 bases, and 11 bases had no gene match. The length of the CDR3 is 19 residues. CDR3 sequence reads: CASSQDISSGSTGTDTQYF. DNA for the CDR3: TGTGCCAGCAGCCAAGATATCAGTAGCGGGAGTACTGGCACAGATACGCAGTATTTT.

The V gene is TRBV9, the J gene TRBJ1-5, with D maybe TRBD1 (6 bases). The CDR3 consists of 14 residues. Germline V lookup: CDR1 SGDLS, CDR2 YYNGEE. Trimming left V 3 bases short and J 9 bases short, with 16 bases between. CDR3 loop: CASSAGQKGSPQHF. In DNA form, the CDR3 reads TGTGCCAGCAGCGCAGGACAGAAAGGGTCGCCCCAGCATTTT.

The chain joins TRBV6-4 to TRBJ2-1, with TRBD2 identical over 7 bases. From germline, CDR1 is MRHNA and CDR2 SNTAGT. The CDR3 spans 14 residues. V shed 2 bases, J shed 8 bases, and the junction held 6 bases outside the gene matches. The CDR3 DNA reads as TGTGCCAGCAGTGACGGGGGGGACTCGGATGAGCAGTTCTTC. Encoded protein: CASSDGGDSDEQFF.

The chain couples TRBV5-1 to TRBJ2-1; 12 bases align to TRBD2. Germline CDR1 SGHRS, CDR2 YFSETQ. V was pared by 4 bases and J by 5 bases, with 7 bases of the junction left unmatched. This CDR3 has 16 amino acids. The CDR3: CASSAYLAGGDNEQFF. CDR3 nucleotides: TGCGCCAGCAGCGCGTATCTAGCGGGAGGGGACAATGAGCAGTTCTTC.

This sequence joins TRBV7-9 and TRBJ1-3; D may be TRBD1 (5 bases). Germline assignment: CDR1 SEHNR and CDR2 FQNEAQ (reference sequence). The V gene lost 4 bases and the J gene lost 0 bases, with 10 bases spanning the gap. The CDR3 runs to 15 residues. This CDR3 reads CASSSLGGSGNTIYF. The CDR3 bases are TGTGCCAGCAGCTCTCTGGGGGGCTCTGGAAACACCATATATTTT.

The rearrangement uses TRBV11-3 and TRBJ2-7, with 8 bases matching TRBD1. V lost 4 bases, J lost 6 bases, and 8 bases stayed unmatched. Per the germline V gene, CDR1 is SGHNT and CDR2 is YENEEA. This CDR3 has 14 residues. Here the CDR3 DNA reads TGTGCCAGCAGCTCCGACAGGGGTTGGACCGAGCAGTACTTC. Its protein is CASSSDRGWTEQYF.

The chain uses TRBV6-5 and TRBJ2-2, with D unclear. The CDR3 totals 13 residues. The germline V and J ends were trimmed by 6 bases and 4 bases, with 9 bases remaining between them. Per the germline V gene, CDR1 is MNHEY and CDR2 is SVGAGI. The DNA for the CDR3 is TGTGCCAGCAGGCTTAGATTCACCGGGGAGCTGTTTTTT. This sequence encodes CASRLRFTGELFF.

This chain links TRBV9 with TRBJ1-1; TRBD1 aligns across 7 bases. In germline, CDR1 is SGDLS, CDR2 YYNGEE. Unmatched junction bases numbered 4, after V lost 2 bases and J lost 0 bases. This CDR3 spans 15 amino acids. In nucleotides, the CDR3 is TGTGCCAGCAGCGTGAGGGACAGTTTGAACACTGAAGCTTTCTTT. This translates into CASSVRDSLNTEAFF. Full variable domain (remainder filled in from reference TRBV9 and TRBJ1-1): DSGVTQTPKHLITATGQRVTLRCSPRSGDLSVYWYQQSLDQGLQFLIQYYNGEERAKGNILERFSAQQFPDLHSELNLSSLELGDSALYFCASSVRDSLNTEAFFGQGTRLTVV.

The chain joins TRBV2 to TRBJ2-5, with TRBD1 matching over 7 bases. CDR1 is SNHLY and CDR2 is FYNNEI in the germline V gene. J gave up 7 bases and V 6 bases, and 8 bases lay outside the gene matches. The CDR3 covers 13 residues. This chain's CDR3 is CASRQGPEGTQYF. In nucleotides, the CDR3 is TGTGCCAGCAGACAGGGGCCCGAAGGGACCCAGTACTTC. The variable domain in full, completed from reference TRBV2 and TRBJ2-5, reads EPEVTQTPSHQVTQMGQEVILRCVPISNHLYFYWYRQILGQKVEFLVSFYNNEISEKSEIFDDQFSVERPDGSNFTLKIRSTKLEDSAMYFCASRQGPEGTQYFGPGTRLLVL.

The rearrangement uses TRBV30 and TRBJ2-1; the D gene is possibly TRBD2 (6 bases). The CDR3 extends over 12 amino acids. V lost 4 bases to trimming and J lost 5 bases, with 9 bases between them. Per the germline V gene, CDR1 is GTSNPN and CDR2 is SVGIG (reference sequence). The CDR3 spells CAWTDYDNEQFF. As DNA, the CDR3 is TGTGCCTGGACGGACTACGACAATGAGCAGTTCTTC.

The V call is TRBV7-8, the J call TRBJ2-7; tentatively, D is TRBD2 (7 bases). CDR3 size: 15 residues. The germline gives CDR1 SGHVS, CDR2 FQNEAQ. The V end lost 1 base, the J end lost 0 bases, and 10 bases lay between the germline ends. This CDR3 is CASSLEGGTSYEQYF. As DNA, the CDR3 is TGTGCCAGCAGCTTAGAGGGGGGGACCTCCTACGAGCAGTACTTC. The full variable domain, in which reference TRBV7-8 and TRBJ2-7 provide the parts outside the CDR3, is GAGVSQSPRYKVAKRGQDVALRCDPISGHVSLFWYQQALGQGPEFLTYFQNEAQLDKSGLPSDRFFAERPEGSVSTLKIQRTQQEDSAVYLCASSLEGGTSYEQYFGPGTRLTVT.

V gene TRBV5-1 combines with J gene TRBJ2-2, with D possibly matching TRBD1 (5 bases). The germline V gene encodes CDR1 SGHRS and CDR2 YFSETQ. CDR3 length equals 14 residues. The V end was cut by 2 bases, the J end by 4 bases, with 9 bases between. The CDR3 DNA reads TGCGCCAGCAGCTTTAGACAGCTCACCGGGGAGCTGTTTTTT. It specifies CASSFRQLTGELFF. The full variable domain, its missing parts supplied by reference TRBV5-1 and TRBJ2-2, is KAGVTQTPRYLIKTRGQQVTLSCSPISGHRSVSWYQQTPGQGLQFLFEYFSETQRNKGNFPGRFSGRQFSNSRSEMNVSTLELGDSALYLCASSFRQLTGELFFGEGSRLTVL.

Points on this clone: Other DNA sequences in the sample encode the same CDR3. This rearrangement joins TRBV12-5 to TRBJ2-5; D is possibly TRBD2 (5 bases). Trimming took off 6 bases at V and 5 bases at J, with 13 bases between the two ends. The CDR3 loop spans 13 amino acids. CDR1 is LGHNT, CDR2 FRNRAP, per germline. In nucleotides, the CDR3 is TGTGCTAGTGGGGGGAGTGGAACGGAGACCCAGTACTTC. Translation gives CASGGSGTETQYF.

The genes are TRBV6-5 and TRBJ1-3; no firm D call. The CDR3 consists of 16 residues. Trimming stripped 2 bases from V and 5 bases from J, with 16 bases between. Germline loops: CDR1 MNHEY, CDR2 SVGAGI. In DNA form, the CDR3 reads TGTGCCAGCAGTTACGAGGCCCCCTCGTCCAGAAACACCATATATTTT. Its translation: CASSYEAPSSRNTIYF.

The rearrangement links TRBV5-4 to TRBJ2-3; D might be TRBD1 (6 bases). The CDR3 sequence is 14 residues long. Germline V gene data show CDR1 as SGHNT and CDR2 as YYREEE (reference sequence). The ends were cut back, 4 bases at V and 4 bases at J, with 13 bases in the middle. The CDR3 here is CASSQDQGPDTQYF. DNA for the CDR3: TGTGCCAGCAGCCAAGATCAGGGGCCAGATACGCAGTATTTT. The entire variable domain, with the rest obtained from reference TRBV5-4 and TRBJ2-3, is as follows: ETGVTQSPTHLIKTRGQQVTLRCSSQSGHNTVSWYQQALGQGPQFIFQYYREEENGRGNFPPRFSGLQFPNYSSELNVNALELDDSALYLCASSQDQGPDTQYFGPGTRLTVL.

This chain connects TRBV15 to TRBJ2-1, with 12 bases matching TRBD2. This CDR3 is built from 18 residues. Germline values: CDR1 LNHNV, CDR2 YYDKDF (reference sequence). The V segment lost 0 bases and the J segment 4 bases; nucleotides outside the gene matches: 7. The CDR3 reads CATSRERGLAGGYNEQFF. In nucleotides, the CDR3 is TGTGCCACCAGCAGAGAACGGGGGCTAGCGGGAGGGTACAATGAGCAGTTCTTC.

About this clone: This likely comes from a read error, as the CDR3 has no conserved phenylalanine or tryptophan at its end. Because the CDR3's place on the DNA is in doubt, the DNA is left out and the CDR3 is given as listed by TCRdb. V is TRBV20-1 and J is TRBJ1-1. The CDR3 is 9 amino acids in total, end residues counted. Germline-derived CDR1 and CDR2 are DFQATT and SNEGSKA (reference sequence). CDR3 sequence: CSAPPHNSI.